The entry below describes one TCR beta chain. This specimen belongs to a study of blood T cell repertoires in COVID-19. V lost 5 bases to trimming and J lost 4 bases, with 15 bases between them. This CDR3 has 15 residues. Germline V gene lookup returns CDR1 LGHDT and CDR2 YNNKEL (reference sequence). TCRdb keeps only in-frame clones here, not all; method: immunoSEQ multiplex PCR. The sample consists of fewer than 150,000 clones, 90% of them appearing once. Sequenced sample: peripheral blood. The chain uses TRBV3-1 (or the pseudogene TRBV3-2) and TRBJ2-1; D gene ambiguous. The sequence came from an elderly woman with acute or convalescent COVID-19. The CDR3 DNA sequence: TGTGCCAGCAGCTCAAGCTCTGTGGTGTACAATGAGCAGTTCTTC. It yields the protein CASSSSSVVYNEQFF.